The 25 T cell receptor beta chains below come from one sample, sequenced in a study of T-cell reconstitution after alpha-beta-depleted transplantation in children. The TCRbeta library was prepared with unique molecular identifiers. One entry per CDR3 protein results from TCRdb running MiXCR on the PCR reads. The data hold just over 350,000 distinct CDR3 sequences, with approximately 12% observed a single time. Sequences were derived from PBMCs, sampled from the stem cell graft. All receptors come from a human donor who donated a stem cell graft to a child with Fanconi anemia.

This clonotype has only a few counts. The genes are TRBV25-1 and TRBJ1-5; D might be TRBD1 (6 bases). V shed 3 bases and J shed 4 bases, with 13 bases lying between them. The CDR3 spans 15 residues. Per germline, CDR1 MGHDK and CDR2 SYGVNS. DNA for the CDR3: TGTGCCAGCAGTGAGGCGGGGGGCCCGAATCAGCCCCAGCATTTT. It is translated as CASSEAGGPNQPQHF. Combining the CDR3 with reference TRBV25-1 and TRBJ1-5 gives the whole variable domain EADIYQTPRYLVIGTGKKITLECSQTMGHDKMYWYQQDPGMELHLIHYSYGVNSTEKGDLSSESTVSRIRTEHFPLTLESARPSHTSQYLCASSEAGGPNQPQHFGDGTRLSIL.

This clonotype was observed a few times. The chain combines TRBV4-3 with TRBJ2-3, with 8 bases matching TRBD2. CDR1 and CDR2 from the germline V gene are LGHNA and YSLEER. The CDR3 has 14 amino acids. Unmatched junction bases numbered 5, after V lost 4 bases and J lost 5 bases. The CDR3 sequence: CASSLSLAGDTQYF. The CDR3 nucleotides are TGCGCCAGCAGCCTGAGTCTAGCGGGAGATACGCAGTATTTT.

This clonotype was observed at least ten times. The rearrangement uses TRBV20-1 and TRBJ1-6; possible D gene TRBD1, 5 bases. This CDR3 contains 15 residues. Trimming cost V 6 bases and J 0 bases, with 12 bases left between them. The germline V gene has CDR1 DFQATT and CDR2 SNEGSKA (reference sequence). CDR3 amino acids: CSAGTASSYNSPLHF. CDR3 coding DNA: TGCAGTGCCGGGACGGCCAGCTCCTATAATTCACCCCTCCACTTT.

This clonotype was seen a few times. The rearrangement links TRBV6-2 or TRBV6-3 to TRBJ1-2, with TRBD1 identical over 8 bases. The CDR3 has 14 amino acids. CDR1 is MNHEY and CDR2 is SVGEGT in the germline V gene. The V segment lost 6 bases and the J segment 8 bases; nucleotides outside the gene matches: 11. CDR3 residues: CASSPSPRQGGYTF. The CDR3 DNA follows: TGTGCCAGCAGCCCCAGCCCACGACAGGGGGGCTACACCTTC.

This clonotype was recorded at least ten times. The chain has TRBV20-1 and TRBJ1-1; D is ambiguous. Trimming left V 1 base short and J 4 bases short, with 13 bases between. The CDR3 spans 14 residues. CDR1 is DFQATT, CDR2 SNEGSKA, per germline (reference sequence). CDR3 amino acids: CSARVAGWVTEAFF. The CDR3, as DNA: TGCAGTGCTAGAGTGGCAGGTTGGGTCACTGAAGCTTTCTTT.

This clonotype showed up many times. The chain recombines TRBV20-1 with TRBJ1-1; perhaps TRBD1 as D (5 bases). The germline CDR1 and CDR2 sequences are DFQATT and SNEGSKA (reference sequence). This CDR3 has 11 amino acids. V lost 7 bases to trimming and J lost 3 bases, with 9 bases between them. The CDR3 reads CSVREDTEAFF. The CDR3 bases are TGCAGTGTCAGGGAAGACACTGAAGCTTTCTTT.

This clonotype was recorded at least ten times. In nucleotides, the CDR3 is TGCGCCAGCAGCGAGGACCCTAATGAAAAACTGTTTTTT. Encoded protein: CASSEDPNEKLFF. V and J are TRBV5-1 and TRBJ1-4; no firm D call. The CDR3 has 13 residues. V was cut by 4 bases and J by 3 bases, with 7 bases left in between. Germline CDR1 and CDR2: SGHRS and YFSETQ. Drawing the rest from reference TRBV5-1 and TRBJ1-4, the complete variable domain is KAGVTQTPRYLIKTRGQQVTLSCSPISGHRSVSWYQQTPGQGLQFLFEYFSETQRNKGNFPGRFSGRQFSNSRSEMNVSTLELGDSALYLCASSEDPNEKLFFGSGTQLSVL.

The chain uses TRBV12-3 or TRBV12-4 and TRBJ1-6, with a tentative D call TRBD1 (6 bases). The V end was cut by 6 bases, the J end by 6 bases, with 15 bases between. The CDR3 consists of 15 residues. The CDR3 protein is CASSSTGIGNSPLHF. CDR3 in DNA: TGTGCCAGCAGCTCCACAGGGATCGGTAATTCACCCCTCCACTTT.

This clonotype has more than one count but fewer than ten. The rearrangement uses TRBV2 and TRBJ2-3; a weak D match, TRBD1 (6 bases). Germline V gives CDR1 SNHLY, CDR2 FYNNEI. Trimming removed 4 bases at V and 6 bases at J, with 11 bases between. This CDR3 has 13 residues. DNA for the CDR3: TGTGCCAGCAGTGGACAGGTGCGGGATACGCAGTATTTT. It is translated as CASSGQVRDTQYF. The complete variable domain, with remaining parts taken from reference TRBV2 and TRBJ2-3, reads EPEVTQTPSHQVTQMGQEVILRCVPISNHLYFYWYRQILGQKVEFLVSFYNNEISEKSEIFDDQFSVERPDGSNFTLKIRSTKLEDSAMYFCASSGQVRDTQYFGPGTRLTVL.

This clonotype was detected only a few times. The chain uses TRBV3-1 and TRBJ2-5, with D tentatively TRBD1 or TRBD2 (6 bases each). The CDR3 is made up of 14 amino acids. CDR1 is LGHDT, CDR2 YNNKEL, per germline (reference sequence). V was shortened by 2 bases and J by 5 bases, with 12 bases between the two germline ends. The CDR3 loop reads CASSQSGAAETQYF. The CDR3 DNA sequence: TGTGCCAGCAGCCAATCGGGGGCCGCGGAGACCCAGTACTTC.

In its sample, this clonotype was seen many times. The chain carries TRBV5-1 and TRBJ2-1; TRBD1 or TRBD2 may be the D gene (5 bases each). This CDR3 has 14 residues. Germline V gene sequence: CDR1 SGHRS, CDR2 YFSETQ. Trimming stripped 2 bases from V and 4 bases from J, with 10 bases between. CDR3: CASSLDGAYNEQFF. DNA of the CDR3: TGCGCCAGCAGCTTAGACGGGGCTTACAATGAGCAGTTCTTC.

This clonotype has only a few counts. The chain is built from TRBV18 and TRBJ2-2, with 9 bases matching TRBD1. With V trimmed by 5 bases and J by 6 bases, 10 bases remained unmatched. CDR1 KGHSH and CDR2 LQKENI come from the germline V gene. CDR3 size: 16 residues. The CDR3 sequence is CASSASGQGSPGELFF. The CDR3, as DNA: TGTGCCAGCTCAGCTTCTGGACAGGGGAGCCCCGGGGAGCTGTTTTTT.

This chain connects TRBV12-3 or TRBV12-4 to TRBJ1-4; 10 bases map to TRBD1. The CDR3 totals 15 residues. J lost 4 bases, V lost 6 bases, and 5 bases had no gene match. This CDR3 reads CASRPGDRGNEKLFF. CDR3 nucleotide sequence: TGTGCCAGCAGGCCAGGGGACAGGGGTAATGAAAAACTGTTTTTT.

The J gene is TRBJ1-2, the V gene TRBV5-1; D is unresolved. Germline values: CDR1 SGHRS, CDR2 YFSETQ. This CDR3 region has 14 residues. Trimming shortened V by 4 bases and J by 1 base, and 11 bases separated the two germline ends. For the CDR3, the DNA is TGCGCCAGCAGCGCTGGACGGTTTAACTATGGCTACACCTTC. Encoded protein: CASSAGRFNYGYTF.

The chain combines TRBV18 with TRBJ2-1; D may be TRBD1 or TRBD2 (5 bases each). V was clipped by 4 bases and J by 7 bases, with 26 bases between them. Germline CDR1 is KGHSH and CDR2 is LQKENI. CDR3 length: 18 amino acids. The CDR3 sequence is CASSLELMGPKDRNEQFF. In DNA form, the CDR3 reads TGTGCCAGCTCACTTGAATTAATGGGACCGAAAGACCGGAATGAGCAGTTCTTC.

V usage is TRBV12-3 or TRBV12-4 and J usage is TRBJ2-3; D is possibly TRBD2 (6 bases). The V gene lost 4 bases and the J gene lost 6 bases, with 23 bases spanning the gap. This CDR3 spans 17 amino acids. The CDR3 region has the DNA TGTGCCAGCAGTTCGCGACGGAGGGGTGGCGATTTGGATACGCAGTATTTT. It encodes CASSSRRRGGDLDTQYF.

This clonotype was counted many times. J is TRBJ1-5 and V is TRBV12-3 or TRBV12-4, with D possibly TRBD1 on 5 matching bases. Trimming cost V 6 bases and J 5 bases, with 8 bases left between them. The CDR3 totals 12 residues. The CDR3 coding sequence is TGTGCCAGCAGCAGGGCAGATCAGCCCCAGCATTTT. Its translation is CASSRADQPQHF.

This clonotype has a count of ten or more. V is TRBV12-3 or TRBV12-4 and J is TRBJ1-1, with 7 bases matching TRBD1. The CDR3 runs 12 residues. J lost 10 bases, V lost 4 bases, and 6 bases had no gene match. The CDR3, as DNA: TGTGCCAGCAGTTCCGGGACAGCGGGAGCTTTCTTT. It yields the protein CASSSGTAGAFF.

The genes are TRBV6-1 and TRBJ1-5; perhaps TRBD1 as D (6 bases). This CDR3 is built from 12 residues. Germline CDR1 reads MNHNS; CDR2 reads SASEGT. V was pared by 4 bases and J by 16 bases, with 17 bases between. CDR3: CASSVNRDRVHF. CDR3 nucleotides: TGTGCCAGCAGTGTAAACAGGGACCGGGTACATTTT.

The table lists this clonotype with a few counts. The DNA of the CDR3 is TGCGCCAGCAGCCGTCAGGCCATGAACACTGAAGCTTTCTTT. It is translated as CASSRQAMNTEAFF. The chain carries TRBV4-3 and TRBJ1-1, with D hard to call. The V end was cut by 4 bases, the J end by 0 bases, with 9 bases between. The CDR3 is 14 residues long. Germline CDR1 and CDR2: LGHNA and YSLEER.

This chain joins TRBV6-2 or TRBV6-3 and TRBJ1-1; D gene ambiguous. Germline values: CDR1 MNHEY, CDR2 SVGEGT. The CDR3 loop spans 12 amino acids. Trimming cost V 6 bases and J 1 base, with 6 bases left between them. CDR3 amino acids: CASRDPNTEAFF. The CDR3 nucleotides are TGTGCCAGCAGGGATCCGAACACTGAAGCTTTCTTT.

This clonotype was picked up one time. The chain employs TRBV6-2 or TRBV6-3 and TRBJ2-1; D assignment may be TRBD1 or TRBD2 (5 bases each). Trimming left V 6 bases short and J 8 bases short, with 14 bases between. This CDR3 has 13 amino acids. CDR1 is MNHEY and CDR2 is SVGEGT in the germline V gene. The CDR3 DNA reads as TGTGCCAGCAGGGATGGGGGAAACCATGAGCAGTTCTTC. The encoded protein is CASRDGGNHEQFF.

This chain uses TRBV15 with TRBJ1-1; unclear D gene. Trimming removed 1 base from V and 11 bases from J, with 14 bases in between. This CDR3 has 13 residues. Germline CDR1 and CDR2: LNHNV and YYDKDF (reference sequence). The CDR3 sequence is CATSRGPEIHAFF. In DNA form, the CDR3 reads TGTGCCACCAGCAGAGGCCCTGAAATTCATGCTTTCTTT.

This clonotype has a handful of counts. The chain employs TRBV5-1 and TRBJ2-5, with D unclear. Deletions cut 0 bases from V and 4 bases from J, with 7 bases between. The CDR3 extends over 13 amino acids. Germline V gene data show CDR1 as SGHRS and CDR2 as YFSETQ. The CDR3 sequence is CASSLEDRETQYF. Written as DNA, the CDR3 is TGCGCCAGCAGCTTGGAGGACCGAGAGACCCAGTACTTC.

This clonotype was seen a few times. This chain links TRBV12-3 or TRBV12-4 with TRBJ2-1, with TRBD1 matching over 9 bases. The CDR3 extends over 14 amino acids. V lost 5 bases, J lost 7 bases, and 6 bases stayed unmatched. The CDR3 spells CASSDSGQGNEQFF. In nucleotides, the CDR3 is TGTGCCAGCAGTGACTCGGGACAGGGAAATGAGCAGTTCTTC.